The present TCR beta chain was sequenced within a study of glioma-infiltrating T cells. CDR3 length: 16 residues. CDR1 is SGHTA, CDR2 FQGNSA, per germline. V dropped 4 bases and J dropped 4; count of bases not matched to a gene: 12. Amplification of TCR alpha and beta CDR3 regions from RNA used iRepertoire nested multiplex PCR. MiXCR, run by TCRdb on the multiplex PCR reads, gives a single entry per CDR3 protein. Seen here are more than 85,000 distinct CDR3 sequences, under 30% observed once, and the top ten hold around a third. This clonotype has only a few counts. The material sequenced was glioma tissue, nonneoplastic brain tissue, or PBMCs (not recorded which). The clonotype originates from a human donor with low-grade glioma or glioblastoma, undergoing nonglioma brain surgery, or in good health (not recorded which). This chain connects TRBV7-2 to TRBJ2-7; 8 nucleotides agree with TRBD2. CDR3 sequence (DNA): TGTGCCAGCAGCTCTCGTACGGGGGGGGGTGTATACGAGCAGTACTTC. Amino acids: CASSSRTGGGVYEQYF.